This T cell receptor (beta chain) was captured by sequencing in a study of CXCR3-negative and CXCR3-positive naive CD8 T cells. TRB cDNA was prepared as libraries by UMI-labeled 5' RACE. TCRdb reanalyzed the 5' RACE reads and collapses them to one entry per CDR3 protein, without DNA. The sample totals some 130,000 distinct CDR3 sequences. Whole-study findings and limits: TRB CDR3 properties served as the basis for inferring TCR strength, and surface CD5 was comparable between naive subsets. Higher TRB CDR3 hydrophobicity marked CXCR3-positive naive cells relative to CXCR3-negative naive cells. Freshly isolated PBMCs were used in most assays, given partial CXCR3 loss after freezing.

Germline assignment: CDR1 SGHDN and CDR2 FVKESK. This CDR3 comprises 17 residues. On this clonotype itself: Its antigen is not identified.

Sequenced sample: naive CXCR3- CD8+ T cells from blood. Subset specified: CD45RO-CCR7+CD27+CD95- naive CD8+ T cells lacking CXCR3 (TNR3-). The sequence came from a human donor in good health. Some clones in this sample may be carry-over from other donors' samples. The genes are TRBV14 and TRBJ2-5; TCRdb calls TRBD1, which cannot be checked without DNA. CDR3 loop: CASSQDGVRDYQETQYF. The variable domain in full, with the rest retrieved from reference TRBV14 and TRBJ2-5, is EAGVTQFPSHSVIEKGQTVTLRCDPISGHDNLYWYRRVMGKEIKFLLHFVKESKQDESGMPNNRFLAERTGGTYSTLKVQPAELEDSGVYFCASSQDGVRDYQETQYFGPGTRLLVL.